The 2 T cell receptor beta chains below come from one sample, sequenced in a study of blood T cell repertoires in COVID-19. Libraries were prepared by immunoSEQ multiplex PCR; TCRdb keeps only in-frame clonotypes and omits some of them. In the table there are around 180,000 clones, approximately 80% of which are singletons. The sample was PBMCs or T cells enriched from blood (not recorded which). The receptors were gathered from a man aged 50-60 years who had recovered from COVID-19.

This clone came up a few times. This rearrangement joins TRBV12-3 or TRBV12-4 to TRBJ1-1; D is uncertain. The V and J ends lost 6 bases and 6 bases respectively, with 14 bases between them. CDR3 length equals 13 residues. The CDR3, as DNA: TGTGCCAGCAGAAAGACACTCTCGGCTGAAGCTTTCTTT. Amino acid sequence: CASRKTLSAEAFF.

J is TRBJ2-2 and V is TRBV19; a weak D match, TRBD1 (6 bases). V lost 2 bases and J lost 0, with 13 bases in between. This CDR3 spans 17 amino acids. Germline CDR1 and CDR2: LNHDA and SQIVND (reference sequence). CDR3 in amino acids: CASSIPGVWANTGELFF. CDR3 sequence (DNA): TGTGCCAGTAGTATACCAGGGGTATGGGCGAACACCGGGGAGCTGTTTTTT.